This TCR beta chain was documented in a study of tumor and adjacent non-tumor tissue in lung cancer. Study-level information: Stage I to III disease affected approximately 11 men and several women aged about 30 to 76. About 4.17 million productive TCRbeta reads were obtained per sample on average.

The library came from three nested PCR rounds adapted from ARM-PCR protocols. TCRdb analysed the multiplex PCR reads with MiXCR anew, one entry per CDR3 protein. The table has 77,000 or so distinct CDR3 sequences, over 60% seen once. Germline V gives CDR1 MNHNS, CDR2 SASEGT. This CDR3 spans 14 amino acids. Trimming left V 7 bases short and J 0 bases short, with 10 bases between. No cell sorting was done before RNA was extracted from the tissue. Distant lung tissue was collected more than 3 cm away from the tumor edge. This TCR came from a man between 65 and 85 years old with non-small cell lung cancer. Source material: distant non-tumor lung tissue. The rearrangement links TRBV6-1 to TRBJ2-1; no clear D gene. The CDR3 nucleotides read TGTGCCAGCATCCCAGGAAGCTCCTACAATGAGCAGTTCTTC. It yields the protein CASIPGSSYNEQFF.